This T cell receptor (beta chain) was sequenced in a study of OX40 agonist ivuxolimab in advanced cancers. Study overall: Enrollees could have had prior anti-PD-1, anti-PD-L1 or anti-CTLA-4 therapy, which about 40% had received.

Some clones are missing from TCRdb's copy, which holds only in-frame ones; the method was immunoSEQ multiplex PCR. The sample shows 80,000 or so clones, 86% of them seen only once. For this clone: One junction end disagrees with the germline gene, perhaps due to a read error.

The length of the CDR3 is 12 residues. Per germline, CDR1 SGHTA and CDR2 FQGNSA. The sequencing used CD4+ or CD8+ T cells sorted from blood, collected in a trial of the OX40 agonist ivuxolimab. The chain recombines TRBV7-2 with TRBJ2-7; the D gene could be TRBD1 or TRBD2 (5 bases each). The sequence came from an adult with an advanced solid tumor such as melanoma, head and neck, liver or kidney cancer. DNA for the CDR3: TGTGCCAGCAGCCCCGATCCGGGGCGGAGGTCCTTC. Residues: CASSPDPGRRSF.